The rows below give T cell receptor beta chains drawn from one sample of a study of blood T cell repertoires in COVID-19. Method: immunoSEQ multiplex PCR; TCRdb's copy keeps in-frame clones and lacks some. In the table there are around 300,000 clones, roughly nine tenths of which are singletons. The sample taken for sequencing was PBMCs or T cells enriched from blood (not recorded which). The receptors were sampled from a woman between 50 and 59 years old who had recovered from COVID-19. CDR3s leave out the opening cysteine and the closing phenylalanine or tryptophan. The order of the fields is J gene, D gene, clone size, V gene, CDR3 protein. D genes are given only for firm matches. Rows give clone size only sometimes, using once, few, many, or a class for an expanded clone.

TRBJ2-1,TRBD2,-,TRBV4-3,ASSQGGGSYNEQF
TRBJ2-7,TRBD2,-,TRBV7-2,ASSPASGGSYEQY
TRBJ2-7,TRBD1,-,TRBV6-5,ASSRDRQSYEQY
TRBJ1-1,-,-,TRBV7-2,ASSLGGLIGTEAF
TRBJ1-3,-,-,TRBV7-2,ASSTYQDSGNTIY
TRBJ1-4,TRBD1,-,TRBV6-5,ASSYSRDSRKLF
TRBJ2-1,TRBD2,-,TRBV7-3,ASSPRARGDSYNEQF
TRBJ1-4,-,-,TRBV28,ANYDRLNEKLF
TRBJ1-5,-,few,TRBV2,ASSGQLSNQPQH
TRBJ1-2,-,-,TRBV3-1/TRBV3-2,ASSHSSGTYSYGYT
TRBJ1-2,-,-,TRBV2,ASSEQGDRYGYT
TRBJ1-4,TRBD1,-,TRBV5-6,ASSLQGLPNEKLF
TRBJ2-7,TRBD2,-,TRBV7-3,ASSFGDAGGYEQY
TRBJ1-1,TRBD1,-,TRBV18,ASSPGQVDTEAF
TRBJ2-1,TRBD2,few,TRBV2,ASSEGGPGNEQF
TRBJ2-1,TRBD1,once,TRBV4-2,ASSHEPPGGSYNEQF
TRBJ1-1,-,once,TRBV7-2,ASSLGPTPNTEAF
TRBJ2-2,-,once,TRBV23-1,ASSQQTANTGELF
TRBJ2-3,TRBD2,-,TRBV24-1,ATSAPGVAGGDTQY
TRBJ1-5,-,-,TRBV7-2,ASSLDGSNQPQH
TRBJ1-2,-,once,TRBV28,ASSFSQVDGYT
TRBJ2-1,-,-,TRBV19,ASSELARGGNEQF
TRBJ2-3,-,once,TRBV5-1,ASNPTGLGGTDTQY
TRBJ2-5,-,-,TRBV2,ANRLQETQY
TRBJ1-5,-,-,TRBV28,ASSVAKGSNQPQH
TRBJ1-1,TRBD1,-,TRBV27,ASSLGTVTEAF
TRBJ2-1,TRBD2,-,TRBV6-6,ASSLKREASEQF
TRBJ1-2,TRBD1,-,TRBV19,ASSSGQGRNYGYT
TRBJ1-2,TRBD1,once,TRBV10-1,ASNGPRIGQGQKRGYT
TRBJ1-1,TRBD1,-,TRBV9,ASSPRTGKNTEAF
TRBJ2-2,TRBD2,once,TRBV6-2/TRBV6-3,ASSHGLATGELF
TRBJ2-5,-,-,TRBV4-3,ASSQDIRETQY
TRBJ2-2,TRBD2,-,TRBV15,ATSRGGTGELF
TRBJ1-3,TRBD1,-,TRBV3-1/TRBV3-2,ASSQVGQGRNTIY
TRBJ1-1,-,-,TRBV29-1,SVLEGWVTEAF